This TCR beta chain was retrieved from a study of T cells in Graves' hyperthyroidism and ophthalmopathy. Overall study: Peripheral blood sampling occurred at initial diagnosis, before any treatment. Study results and caveats: Stable hyperthyroidism was separated from ophthalmopathy by a model based on 13 V-J features. The majority of expanded thyroid clonotypes above 0.001 also appeared in blood.

V lost 2 bases and J lost 14; bases outside the gene matches: 8. CDR1 is GTSNPN, CDR2 SVGIG, per germline (reference sequence). The CDR3 totals 11 residues. Using RNA transcripts as the source, TCR beta CDR3 regions were amplified. The primer set for the first-round RT-PCR of the TCR CDR3 was HTBI. TCRdb reprocessed the multiplex PCR reads with MiXCR, giving one entry per CDR3 protein. Of 350,000 to 400,000 distinct CDR3 sequences in the sample, approximately 15% were seen once. This clonotype occurred many times. Its antigen is unknown. This rearrangement joins TRBV30 to TRBJ1-2, with TRBD1 matching 7 bases. Material for sequencing was blood. This clonotype originated in a woman aged 30 to 39 with Graves' hyperthyroidism. DNA for the CDR3: TGTGCCTGGAGTTGGGAGGGGGCGGAAACCTTC. It yields the protein CAWSWEGAETF.